The 8 T cell receptor beta chains below were found in one sample sequenced in a study of shared clonotypes between healthy human individuals. Produced via immunoSEQ multiplex PCR; TCRdb's table is partial and in-frame only. This repertoire shows 2 million to 2.5 million clones, just over 90% found once; its top ten account for more than 1.5%. Terminally differentiated effector memory CD45RA+ cells were left out of the naive CD8 fraction, which was CD45RO-negative and positively selected for CCR7. The sequenced sample consisted of naive CD8+ T cells from PBMCs. Receptors originate from a man aged 18 to 29 in good health. Some clones in this sample may be carry-over from other donors' samples.

The chain couples TRBV7-9 to TRBJ2-7; 9 bases map to TRBD1. This CDR3 region has 19 residues. CDR1 and CDR2 from the germline V gene are SEHNR and FQNEAQ (reference sequence). J gave up 1 base and V 5 bases, and 18 bases lay outside the gene matches. CDR3 sequence: CASSQYRGQGNSGSYEQYF. In DNA, the CDR3 is TGTGCCAGCAGCCAGTATAGGGGACAGGGAAATTCAGGATCCTACGAGCAGTACTTC.

V usage is TRBV5-1 and J usage is TRBJ2-1; possibly TRBD2 for D (5 bases). The CDR3 runs to 12 residues. V was trimmed by 6 bases and J by 7 bases, leaving 11 bases between them. The germline V gene encodes CDR1 SGHRS and CDR2 YFSETQ. Here the CDR3 reads CASKNPGNEQFF. CDR3 sequence (DNA): TGCGCCAGCAAGAACCCGGGAAATGAGCAGTTCTTC.

The V call is TRBV19, the J call TRBJ2-7, with D tentatively TRBD1 or TRBD2 (6 bases each). The CDR3 totals 12 residues. V was trimmed by 9 bases and J by 2 bases, leaving 11 bases between them. From germline, CDR1 is LNHDA and CDR2 SQIVND (reference sequence). The chain's CDR3 is CASEGGAYEQYF. DNA of the CDR3: TGTGCCAGCGAGGGGGGAGCCTACGAGCAGTACTTC.

This clone was seen once. The gene calls are TRBV29-1 and TRBJ1-2, with TRBD1 as a possible D gene (6 bases). The ends were cut back, 8 bases at V and 4 bases at J, with 14 bases in the middle. CDR3 length equals 12 residues. CDR1 and CDR2 from the germline V gene are SQVTM and ANQGSEA. The CDR3 sequence is CSPGARVYGYTF. CDR3 nucleotide sequence: TGCAGCCCGGGGGCGCGGGTCTATGGCTACACCTTC. The full variable domain, in which reference TRBV29-1 and TRBJ1-2 provide the parts outside the CDR3, is SAVISQKPSRDICQRGTSLTIQCQVDSQVTMMFWYRQQPGQSLTLIATANQGSEATYESGFVIDKFPISRPNLTFSTLTVSNMSPEDSSIYLCSPGARVYGYTFGSGTRLTVV.

The V gene is TRBV5-1, the J gene TRBJ1-4; 7 bases line up with TRBD1. This CDR3 spans 17 amino acids. The ends lost 4 bases at V and 0 bases at J; junction bases unmatched: 9. Per germline, CDR1 SGHRS and CDR2 YFSETQ. The CDR3 loop is CASSPERQGATNEKLFF. Written as DNA, the CDR3 is TGCGCCAGCAGCCCCGAGCGACAGGGTGCAACTAATGAAAAACTGTTTTTT.

The gene calls are TRBV5-1 and TRBJ2-7; 8 bases are a match to TRBD2. CDR1 is SGHRS and CDR2 is YFSETQ in the germline V gene. V lost 0 bases to trimming and J lost 12 bases; unmatched junction nucleotides: 8. The CDR3 runs 13 residues. Here the CDR3 reads CASSLALADAWYF. The CDR3 DNA follows: TGCGCCAGCAGCTTGGCACTAGCGGATGCCTGGTACTTC.

The V call is TRBV2, the J call TRBJ1-2; weak D call: TRBD1 (5 bases). Trimming cost V 4 bases and J 6 bases, with 18 bases left between them. Germline assignment: CDR1 SNHLY and CDR2 FYNNEI. CDR3 size: 15 residues. CDR3 in DNA: TGTGCCAGCAGTGTCCGGGACTCAATATCTGATGGCTACACCTTC. It is translated as CASSVRDSISDGYTF.

V and J are TRBV11-2 and TRBJ2-1; D is undetermined. The germline V gene encodes CDR1 SGHAT and CDR2 FQNNGV. The CDR3 extends over 12 amino acids. V gave up 4 bases and J gave up 3 bases, with 4 bases separating them. The CDR3 nucleotides read TGTGCCAGCAGCTCGGACTACAATGAGCAGTTCTTC. Protein sequence: CASSSDYNEQFF.